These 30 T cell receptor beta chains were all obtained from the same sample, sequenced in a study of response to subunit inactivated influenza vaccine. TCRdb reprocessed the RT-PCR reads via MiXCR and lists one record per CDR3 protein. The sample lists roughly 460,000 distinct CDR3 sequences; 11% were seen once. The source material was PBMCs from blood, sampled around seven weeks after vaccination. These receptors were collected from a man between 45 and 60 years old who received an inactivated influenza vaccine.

As DNA, the CDR3 is TGTGCCAGCAGCTTGGACCCGACCGGAGAGACCCAGTACTTC. It encodes CASSLDPTGETQYF. J is TRBJ2-5 and V is TRBV5-6; D is ambiguous. CDR3 length: 14 residues. The V and J ends lost 0 bases and 4 bases respectively, with 10 bases between them. Germline V gives CDR1 SGHDT, CDR2 YYEEEE.

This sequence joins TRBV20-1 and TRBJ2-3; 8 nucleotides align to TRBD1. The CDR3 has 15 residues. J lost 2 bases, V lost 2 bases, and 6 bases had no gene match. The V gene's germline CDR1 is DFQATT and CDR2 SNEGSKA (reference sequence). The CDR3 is CSARKLTGDTDTQYF. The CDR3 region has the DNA TGCAGTGCTAGAAAACTGACAGGGGACACAGATACGCAGTATTTT.

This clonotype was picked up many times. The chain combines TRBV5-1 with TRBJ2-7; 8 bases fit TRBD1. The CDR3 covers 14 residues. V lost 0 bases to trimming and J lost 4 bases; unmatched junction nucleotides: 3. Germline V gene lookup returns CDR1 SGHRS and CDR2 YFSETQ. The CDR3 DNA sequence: TGCGCCAGCAGCTTGGATGGACAGGGTTACGAGCAGTACTTC. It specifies CASSLDGQGYEQYF.

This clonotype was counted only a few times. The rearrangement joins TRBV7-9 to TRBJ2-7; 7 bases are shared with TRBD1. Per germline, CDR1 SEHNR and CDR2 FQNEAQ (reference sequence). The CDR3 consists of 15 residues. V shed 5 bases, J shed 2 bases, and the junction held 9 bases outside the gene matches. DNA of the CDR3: TGTGCCAGCAGCCCCCGGCGAGGACAGGCCTACGAGCAGTACTTC. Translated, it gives CASSPRRGQAYEQYF.

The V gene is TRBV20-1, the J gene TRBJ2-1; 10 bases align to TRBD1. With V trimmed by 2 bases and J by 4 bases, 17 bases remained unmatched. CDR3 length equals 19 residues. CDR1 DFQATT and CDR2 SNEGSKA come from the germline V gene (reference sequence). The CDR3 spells CSARPSAGLTGGIYNEQFF. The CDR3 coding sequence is TGCAGTGCTAGACCCTCGGCCGGGTTGACAGGGGGCATATACAATGAGCAGTTCTTC.

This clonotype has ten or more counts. This CDR3 reads CASSLAGARETQYF. The CDR3 nucleotides are TGTGCCAGCAGCCTAGCGGGAGCAAGAGAGACCCAGTACTTC. J is TRBJ2-5 and V is TRBV12-3 or TRBV12-4, with TRBD2 identical over 10 bases. Germline trimming cut 6 bases from V and 4 bases from J; bases unmatched to any gene: 5. This CDR3 is 14 amino acids long.

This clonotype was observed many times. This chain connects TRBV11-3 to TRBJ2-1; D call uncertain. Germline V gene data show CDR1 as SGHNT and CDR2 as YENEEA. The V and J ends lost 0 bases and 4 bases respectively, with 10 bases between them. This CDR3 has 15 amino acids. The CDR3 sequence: CASSLESPGYNEQFF. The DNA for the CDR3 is TGTGCCAGCAGCTTAGAATCACCTGGATACAATGAGCAGTTCTTC.

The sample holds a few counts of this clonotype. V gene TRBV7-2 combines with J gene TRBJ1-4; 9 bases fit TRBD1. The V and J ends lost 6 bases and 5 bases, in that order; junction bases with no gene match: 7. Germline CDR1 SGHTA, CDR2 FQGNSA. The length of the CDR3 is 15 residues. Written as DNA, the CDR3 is TGTGCCAGCAGTTTGGGAACAGGGGGCAATGAAAAACTGTTTTTT. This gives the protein CASSLGTGGNEKLFF.

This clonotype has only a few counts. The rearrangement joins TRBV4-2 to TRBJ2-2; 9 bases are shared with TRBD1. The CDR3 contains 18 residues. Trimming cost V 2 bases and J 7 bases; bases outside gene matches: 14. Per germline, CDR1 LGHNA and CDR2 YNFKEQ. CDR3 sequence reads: CASSQTFPGTGWIGELFF. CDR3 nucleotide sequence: TGTGCCAGCAGCCAAACGTTCCCCGGGACAGGGTGGATCGGGGAGCTGTTTTTT.

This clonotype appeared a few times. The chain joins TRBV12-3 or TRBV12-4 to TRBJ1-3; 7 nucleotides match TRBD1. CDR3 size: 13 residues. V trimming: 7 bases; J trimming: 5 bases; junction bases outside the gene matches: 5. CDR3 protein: CASTPDRRNTIYF. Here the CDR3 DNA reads TGTGCCAGCACTCCGGACAGGCGAAACACCATATATTTT.

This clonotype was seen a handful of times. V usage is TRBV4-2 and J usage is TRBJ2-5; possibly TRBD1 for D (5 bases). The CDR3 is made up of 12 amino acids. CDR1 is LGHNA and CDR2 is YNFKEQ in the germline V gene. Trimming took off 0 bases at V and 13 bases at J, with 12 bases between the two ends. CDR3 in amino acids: CASSQDRNQGYF. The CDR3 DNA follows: TGTGCCAGCAGCCAAGATCGAAATCAGGGGTACTTC.

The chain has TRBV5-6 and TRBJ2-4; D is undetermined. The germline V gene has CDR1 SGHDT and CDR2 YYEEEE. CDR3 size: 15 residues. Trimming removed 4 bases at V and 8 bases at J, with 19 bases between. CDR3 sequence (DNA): TGTGCCAGCAGCCCGTCCGGTCCAAATAAGGACATTCAGTACTTC. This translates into CASSPSGPNKDIQYF.

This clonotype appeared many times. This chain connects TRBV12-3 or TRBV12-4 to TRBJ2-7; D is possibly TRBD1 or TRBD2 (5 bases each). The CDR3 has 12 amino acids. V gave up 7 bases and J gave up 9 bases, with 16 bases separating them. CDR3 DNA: TGTGCCAGCACTTTCCGAGGGGTAGCGCAGTACTTC. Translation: CASTFRGVAQYF.

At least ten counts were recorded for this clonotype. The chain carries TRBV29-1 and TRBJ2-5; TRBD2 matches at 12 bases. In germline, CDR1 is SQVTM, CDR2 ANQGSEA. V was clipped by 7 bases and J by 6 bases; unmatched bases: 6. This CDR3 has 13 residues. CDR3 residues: CSAPGLAGKTQYF. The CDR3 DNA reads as TGCAGCGCTCCAGGACTAGCGGGGAAGACCCAGTACTTC.

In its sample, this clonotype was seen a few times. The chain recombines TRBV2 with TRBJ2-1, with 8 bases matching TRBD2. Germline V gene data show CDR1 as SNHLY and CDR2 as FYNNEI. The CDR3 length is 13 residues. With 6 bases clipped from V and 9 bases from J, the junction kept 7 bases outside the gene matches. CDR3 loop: CASRSGGVGEQFF. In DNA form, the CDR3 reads TGTGCCAGCAGATCGGGGGGGGTCGGTGAGCAGTTCTTC.

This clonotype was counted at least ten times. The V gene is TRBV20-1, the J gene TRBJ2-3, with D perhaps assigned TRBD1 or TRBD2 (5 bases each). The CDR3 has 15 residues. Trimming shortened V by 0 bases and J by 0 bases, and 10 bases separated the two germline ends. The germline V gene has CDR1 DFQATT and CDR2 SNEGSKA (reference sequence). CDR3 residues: CSARDRGGSTDTQYF. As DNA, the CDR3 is TGCAGTGCTAGAGATCGGGGCGGGAGCACAGATACGCAGTATTTT.

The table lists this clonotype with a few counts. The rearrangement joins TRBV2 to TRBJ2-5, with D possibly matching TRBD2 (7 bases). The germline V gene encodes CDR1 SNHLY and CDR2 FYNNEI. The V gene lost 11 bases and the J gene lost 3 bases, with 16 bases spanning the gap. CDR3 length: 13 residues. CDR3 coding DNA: TGTGCCGGATCAGGGGAGGGAGAAGAGACCCAGTACTTC. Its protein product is CAGSGEGEETQYF.

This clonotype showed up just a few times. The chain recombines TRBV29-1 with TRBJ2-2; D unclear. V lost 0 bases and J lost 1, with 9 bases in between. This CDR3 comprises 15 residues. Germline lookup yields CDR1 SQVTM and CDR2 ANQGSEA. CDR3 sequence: CSVEEAGRNTGELFF. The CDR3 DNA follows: TGCAGCGTTGAAGAGGCTGGTAGGAACACCGGGGAGCTGTTTTTT.

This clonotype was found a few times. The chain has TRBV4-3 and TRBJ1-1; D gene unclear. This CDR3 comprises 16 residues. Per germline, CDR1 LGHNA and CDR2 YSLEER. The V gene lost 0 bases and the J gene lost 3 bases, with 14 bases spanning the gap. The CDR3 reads CASSQDWIGRDTEAFF. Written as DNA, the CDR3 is TGCGCCAGCAGCCAAGATTGGATCGGGCGGGACACTGAAGCTTTCTTT.

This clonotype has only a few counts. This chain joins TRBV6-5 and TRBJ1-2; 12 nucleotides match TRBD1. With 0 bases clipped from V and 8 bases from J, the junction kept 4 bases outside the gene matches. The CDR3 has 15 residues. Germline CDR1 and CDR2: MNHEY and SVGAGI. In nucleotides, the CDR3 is TGTGCCAGCAGTTACTCCGGGACAGGGGGCTGGGGCTACACCTTC. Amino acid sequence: CASSYSGTGGWGYTF.

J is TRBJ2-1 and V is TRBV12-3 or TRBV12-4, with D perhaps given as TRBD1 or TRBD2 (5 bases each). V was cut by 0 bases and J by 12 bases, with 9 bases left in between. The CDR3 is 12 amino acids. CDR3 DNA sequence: TGTGCCAGCAGTTTAGCTGGGGACGGGCAGTTCTTC. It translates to CASSLAGDGQFF.

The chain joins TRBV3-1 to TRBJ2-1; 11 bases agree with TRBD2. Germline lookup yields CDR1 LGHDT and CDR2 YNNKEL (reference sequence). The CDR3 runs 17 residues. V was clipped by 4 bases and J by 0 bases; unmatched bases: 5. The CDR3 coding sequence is TGTGCCAGCAGCCGGTTGGGACTAGCGGTCTCCTACAATGAGCAGTTCTTC. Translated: CASSRLGLAVSYNEQFF.

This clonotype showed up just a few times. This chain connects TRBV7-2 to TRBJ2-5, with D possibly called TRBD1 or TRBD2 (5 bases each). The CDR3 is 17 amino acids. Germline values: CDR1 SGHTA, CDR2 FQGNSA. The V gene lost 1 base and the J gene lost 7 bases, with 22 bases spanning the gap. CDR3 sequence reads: CASSLGFLGTETGTQYF. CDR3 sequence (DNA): TGTGCCAGCAGCTTAGGCTTCCTCGGGACGGAGACTGGGACCCAGTACTTC.

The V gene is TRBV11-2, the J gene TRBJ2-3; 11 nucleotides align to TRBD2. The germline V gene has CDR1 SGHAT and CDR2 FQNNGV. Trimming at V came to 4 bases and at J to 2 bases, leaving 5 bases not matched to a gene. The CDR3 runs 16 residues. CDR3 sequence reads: CASSSPGLADTDTQYF. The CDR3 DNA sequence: TGTGCCAGCAGCTCTCCGGGACTAGCGGACACAGATACGCAGTATTTT.

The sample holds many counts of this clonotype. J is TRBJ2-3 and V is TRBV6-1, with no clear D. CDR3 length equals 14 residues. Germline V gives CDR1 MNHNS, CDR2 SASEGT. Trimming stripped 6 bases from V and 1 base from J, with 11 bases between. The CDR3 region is CASRDARGTDTQYF. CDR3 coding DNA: TGTGCCAGCAGAGATGCCCGGGGCACAGATACGCAGTATTTT.

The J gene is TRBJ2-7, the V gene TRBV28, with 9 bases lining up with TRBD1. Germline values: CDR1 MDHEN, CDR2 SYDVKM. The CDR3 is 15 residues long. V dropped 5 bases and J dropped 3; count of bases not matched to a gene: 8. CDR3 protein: CASSQTGTGHYEQYF. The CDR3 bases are TGTGCCAGCAGTCAAACCGGGACAGGGCACTACGAGCAGTACTTC.

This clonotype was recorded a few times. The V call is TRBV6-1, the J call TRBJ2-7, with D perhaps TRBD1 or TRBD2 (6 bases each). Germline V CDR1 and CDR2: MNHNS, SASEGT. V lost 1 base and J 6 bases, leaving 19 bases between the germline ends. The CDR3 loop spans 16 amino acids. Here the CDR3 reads CASSEGLGGALSEQYF. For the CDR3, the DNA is TGTGCCAGCAGTGAAGGTCTGGGGGGCGCGTTGTCCGAGCAGTACTTC.

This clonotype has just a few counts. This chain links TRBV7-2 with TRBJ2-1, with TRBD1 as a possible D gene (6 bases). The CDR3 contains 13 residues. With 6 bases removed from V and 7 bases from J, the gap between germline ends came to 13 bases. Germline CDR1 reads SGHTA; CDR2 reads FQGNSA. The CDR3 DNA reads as TGTGCCAGCAGGCCACCTCAGGGGAATGAGCAGTTCTTC. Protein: CASRPPQGNEQFF. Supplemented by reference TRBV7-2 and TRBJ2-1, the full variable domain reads GAGVSQSPSNKVTEKGKDVELRCDPISGHTALYWYRQSLGQGLEFLIYFQGNSAPDKSGLPSDRFSAERTGGSVSTLTIQRTQQEDSAVYLCASRPPQGNEQFFGPGTRLTVL.

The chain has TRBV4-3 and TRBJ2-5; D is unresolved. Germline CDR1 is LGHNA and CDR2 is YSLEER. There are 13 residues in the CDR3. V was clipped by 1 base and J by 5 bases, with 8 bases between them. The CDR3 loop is CASSQVIWETQYF. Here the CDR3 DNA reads TGCGCCAGCAGCCAAGTGATCTGGGAGACCCAGTACTTC.

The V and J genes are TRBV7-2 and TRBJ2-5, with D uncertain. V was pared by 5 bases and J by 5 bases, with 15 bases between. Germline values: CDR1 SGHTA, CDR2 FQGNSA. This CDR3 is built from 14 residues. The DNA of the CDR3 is TGTGCCAGCAGCCGATTATTCAGCGTTGAGACCCAGTACTTC. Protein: CASSRLFSVETQYF. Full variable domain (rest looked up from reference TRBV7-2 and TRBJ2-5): GAGVSQSPSNKVTEKGKDVELRCDPISGHTALYWYRQSLGQGLEFLIYFQGNSAPDKSGLPSDRFSAERTGGSVSTLTIQRTQQEDSAVYLCASSRLFSVETQYFGPGTRLLVL.